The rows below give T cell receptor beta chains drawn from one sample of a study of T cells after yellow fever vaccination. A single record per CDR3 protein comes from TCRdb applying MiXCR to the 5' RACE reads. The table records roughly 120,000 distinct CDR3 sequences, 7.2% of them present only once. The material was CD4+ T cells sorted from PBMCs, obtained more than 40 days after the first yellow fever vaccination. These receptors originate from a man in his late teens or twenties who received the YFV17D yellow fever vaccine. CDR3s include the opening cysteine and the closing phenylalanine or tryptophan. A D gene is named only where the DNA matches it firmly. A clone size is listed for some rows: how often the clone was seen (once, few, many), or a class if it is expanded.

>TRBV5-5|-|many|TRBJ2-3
CASSLNRDIYTDTQYF
TGTGCCAGCAGCTTAAACCGGGACATATACACAGATACGCAGTATTTT
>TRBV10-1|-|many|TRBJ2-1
CASQPSSSYNEQFF
TGCGCCAGCCAACCTTCGAGCTCCTACAATGAGCAGTTCTTC
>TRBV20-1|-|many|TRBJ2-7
CSARGRIYEQYF
TGCAGTGCTAGAGGTCGGATCTACGAGCAGTACTTC
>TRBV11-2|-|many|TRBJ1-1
CASSLFQGGDTEAFF
TGTGCCAGCAGCTTATTTCAGGGAGGTGACACTGAAGCTTTCTTT
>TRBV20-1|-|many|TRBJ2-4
CSARGPMGAGMNQGNIQYF
TGCAGTGCTAGAGGTCCTATGGGGGCAGGGATGAACCAAGGGAACATTCAGTACTTC
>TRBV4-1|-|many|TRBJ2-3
CASSPRDTDTQYF
TGCGCCAGCAGCCCAAGAGACACAGATACGCAGTATTTT
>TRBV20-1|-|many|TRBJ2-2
CSARKQGNTGELFF
TGCAGTGCTAGGAAACAGGGGAACACCGGGGAGCTGTTTTTT
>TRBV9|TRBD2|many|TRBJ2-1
CASSVGIAGGPSNEQFF
TGTGCCAGCAGCGTAGGGATAGCGGGGGGGCCGAGTAATGAGCAGTTCTTC
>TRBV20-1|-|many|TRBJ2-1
CSAFRGATHNEQFF
TGCAGTGCTTTCCGGGGGGCAACCCACAATGAGCAGTTCTTC
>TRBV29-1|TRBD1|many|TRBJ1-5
CSADRGPQHF
TGCAGCGCAGACAGGGGGCCCCAGCATTTT
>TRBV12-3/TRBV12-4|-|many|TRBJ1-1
CASSPGWGPNTEAFF
TGTGCCAGCAGTCCCGGGTGGGGCCCAAACACTGAAGCTTTCTTT
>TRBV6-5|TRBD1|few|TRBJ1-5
CASSYRGQGSNQPQHF
TGTGCCAGCAGTTACCGGGGACAGGGAAGCAATCAGCCCCAGCATTTT
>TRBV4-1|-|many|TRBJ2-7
CASSQDPGDWDEQYF
TGCGCCAGCAGCCAAGATCCGGGGGACTGGGACGAGCAGTACTTC
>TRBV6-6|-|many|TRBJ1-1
CASSLDLGAFF
TGTGCCAGCAGTTTAGACCTGGGAGCTTTCTTT
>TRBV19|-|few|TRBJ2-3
CASRLGRGADTQYF
TGTGCCAGTAGACTGGGCAGGGGGGCAGATACGCAGTATTTT
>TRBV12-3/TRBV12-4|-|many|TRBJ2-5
CASSFRVETQYF
TGTGCCAGCAGTTTTAGGGTAGAGACCCAGTACTTC
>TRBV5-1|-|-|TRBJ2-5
CASSSAQGIRQETQYF
TGCGCCAGCAGCTCCGCACAGGGAATCCGCCAAGAGACCCAGTACTTC
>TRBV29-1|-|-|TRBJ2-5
CSVEIRLLGETQYF
TGCAGCGTTGAAATCAGGCTACTCGGGGAGACCCAGTACTTC
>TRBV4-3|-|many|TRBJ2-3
CASSPQRTDTQYF
TGCGCCAGCAGCCCCCAACGTACAGATACGCAGTATTTT
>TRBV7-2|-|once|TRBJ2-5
CASSLSASGGETQYF
TGTGCCAGCAGCTTGAGCGCATCTGGCGGAGAGACCCAGTACTTC
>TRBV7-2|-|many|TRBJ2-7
CASSLVGNSGDYEQYF
TGTGCCAGCAGCTTAGTAGGTAACAGTGGGGACTACGAGCAGTACTTC
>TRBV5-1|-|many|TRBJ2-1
CASSSYGTESGNEQFF
TGCGCCAGCAGCTCCTACGGGACGGAGAGTGGCAATGAGCAGTTCTTC
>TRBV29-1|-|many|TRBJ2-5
CSAQGWRETQYF
TGCAGCGCCCAGGGGTGGAGGGAGACCCAGTACTTC
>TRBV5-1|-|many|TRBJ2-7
CASSIARQSSYEQYF
TGCGCCAGCAGCATCGCTAGACAGAGCTCCTACGAGCAGTACTTC
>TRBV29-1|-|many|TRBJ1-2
CSVGGYTF
TGCAGCGTGGGTGGCTACACCTTC
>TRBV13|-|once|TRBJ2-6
CASSSSRPDSGANVLTF
TGTGCCAGCAGCTCCTCCCGACCGGACTCTGGGGCCAACGTCCTGACTTTC
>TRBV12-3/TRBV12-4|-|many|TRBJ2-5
CASSYPKETQYF
TGTGCCAGCAGTTACCCCAAAGAGACCCAGTACTTC
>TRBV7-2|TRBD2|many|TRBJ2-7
CASSLASGDTYEQYF
TGTGCCAGCAGCTTAGCTAGCGGGGACACCTACGAGCAGTACTTC
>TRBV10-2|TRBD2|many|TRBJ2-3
CASSGRLAGTDTQYF
TGCGCCAGCAGTGGGAGACTAGCGGGCACAGATACGCAGTATTTT
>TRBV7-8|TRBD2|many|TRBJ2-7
CASSLLSGTIYEQYF
TGTGCCAGCAGCTTATTATCTGGGACTATCTACGAGCAGTACTTC
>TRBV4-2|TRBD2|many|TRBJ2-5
CASSQEPSGGQETQYF
TGTGCCAGCAGCCAAGAACCTAGCGGGGGGCAAGAGACCCAGTACTTC
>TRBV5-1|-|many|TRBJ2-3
CASSARPSSTDTQYF
TGCGCCAGCAGCGCACGACCCAGTAGCACAGATACGCAGTATTTT
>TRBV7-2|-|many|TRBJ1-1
CASSNYRNTEAFF
TGTGCCAGCAGCAATTACAGGAACACTGAAGCTTTCTTT
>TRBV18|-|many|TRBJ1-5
CASSLGVPYSNQPQHF
TGTGCCAGCTCACTCGGCGTTCCTTATAGCAATCAGCCCCAGCATTTT
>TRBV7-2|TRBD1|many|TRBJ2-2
CASRPTGVTGELFF
TGTGCCAGCAGGCCCACAGGGGTCACCGGGGAGCTGTTTTTT
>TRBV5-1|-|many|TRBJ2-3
CASSEATDTQYF
TGCGCCAGCAGCGAGGCTACAGATACGCAGTATTTT
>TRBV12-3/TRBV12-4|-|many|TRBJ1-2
CASTPGQLWSYTF
TGTGCCAGCACCCCCGGACAGCTATGGAGCTACACCTTC
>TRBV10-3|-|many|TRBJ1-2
CAISARGGLRRDGYTF
TGTGCCATCAGTGCCCGGGGGGGGCTCCGACGGGATGGCTACACCTTC
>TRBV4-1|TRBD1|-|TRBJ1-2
CASSLGQSGYTF
TGCGCCAGCAGCCTGGGACAGAGTGGCTACACCTTC
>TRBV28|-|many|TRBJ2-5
CASTTRDGGVETQYF
TGTGCCAGCACTACCCGTGATGGAGGGGTGGAGACCCAGTACTTC
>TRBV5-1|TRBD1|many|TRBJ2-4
CASSSAPQGPKNIQYF
TGCGCCAGCAGCTCAGCACCACAGGGGCCTAAAAACATTCAGTACTTC
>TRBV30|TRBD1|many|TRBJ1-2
CAWRIYGQADGYTF
TGTGCCTGGAGAATTTATGGACAGGCCGATGGCTACACCTTC
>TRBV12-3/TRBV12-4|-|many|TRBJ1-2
CASSSSEGYGYTF
TGTGCCAGCAGTTCCAGTGAGGGCTATGGCTACACCTTC
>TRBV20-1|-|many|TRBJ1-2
CSAIGDSNYGYTF
TGCAGTGCTATTGGAGATTCTAACTATGGCTACACCTTC
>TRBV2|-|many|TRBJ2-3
CASSPRRLSPTDTQYF
TGTGCCAGCAGTCCCCGGCGACTCTCACCCACAGATACGCAGTATTTT
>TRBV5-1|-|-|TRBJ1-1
CASSLRGFDTEAFF
TGCGCCAGCAGCTTGAGGGGGTTCGACACTGAAGCTTTCTTT
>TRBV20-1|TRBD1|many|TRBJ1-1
CSASRTGVFSEAFF
TGCAGTGCTTCCCGGACAGGGGTCTTCTCTGAAGCTTTCTTT
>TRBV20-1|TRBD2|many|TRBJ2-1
CSARDRKRGGYNEQFF
TGCAGTGCTAGAGATCGCAAGCGGGGGGGCTACAATGAGCAGTTCTTC
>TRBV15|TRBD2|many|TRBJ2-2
CATSSTRTSGGNTGELFF
TGTGCCACCAGCTCCACAAGGACTAGCGGGGGGAACACCGGGGAGCTGTTTTTT
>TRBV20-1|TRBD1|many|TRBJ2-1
CSAVDRGIYNEQFF
TGCAGTGCCGTGGACAGGGGGATATACAATGAGCAGTTCTTC
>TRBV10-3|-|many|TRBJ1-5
CAINGGNQPQHF
TGTGCCATCAATGGGGGCAATCAGCCCCAGCATTTT
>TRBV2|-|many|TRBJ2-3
CASSQYGRDTQYF
TGTGCCAGCAGCCAATATGGAAGAGATACGCAGTATTTT
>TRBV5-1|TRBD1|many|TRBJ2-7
CASSLLSGQQYEQYF
TGCGCCAGCAGCTTACTGTCGGGACAGCAGTACGAGCAGTACTTC